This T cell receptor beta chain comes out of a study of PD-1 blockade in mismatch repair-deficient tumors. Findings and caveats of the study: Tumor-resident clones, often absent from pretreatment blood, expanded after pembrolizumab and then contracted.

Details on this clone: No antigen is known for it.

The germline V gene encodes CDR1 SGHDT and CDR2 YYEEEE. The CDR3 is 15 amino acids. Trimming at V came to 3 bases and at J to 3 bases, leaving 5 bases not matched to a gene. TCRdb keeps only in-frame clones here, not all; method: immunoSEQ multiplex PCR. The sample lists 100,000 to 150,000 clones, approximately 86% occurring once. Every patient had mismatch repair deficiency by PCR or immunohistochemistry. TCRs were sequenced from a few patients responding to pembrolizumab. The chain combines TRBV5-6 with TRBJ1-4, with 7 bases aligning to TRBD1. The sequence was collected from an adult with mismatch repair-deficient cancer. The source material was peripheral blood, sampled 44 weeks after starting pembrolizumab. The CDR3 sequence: CASSSTGQPNEKLFF. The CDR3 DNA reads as TGTGCCAGCAGCTCCACGGGACAGCCTAATGAAAAACTGTTTTTT.